The text below deals with one T cell receptor (beta chain). The data stem from a study of cytomegalovirus exposure and HLA in healthy donors. V lost 5 bases and J lost 0, with 12 bases in between. CDR3 length: 15 amino acids. Germline values: CDR1 SGHTA, CDR2 FQGNSA. 13 Jbeta primers and 60 Vbeta primers were used for the PCR. The method was immunoSEQ multiplex PCR; TCRdb's version includes in-frame clones alone and lacks a portion of them. The table shows some 200,000 clones, with 70% to 85% occurring only once. The sample consisted of PBMCs. This chain uses TRBV7-2 with TRBJ2-3; the D gene is possibly TRBD2 (5 bases). This clonotype originated in a boy aged 2-9 years in good health and CMV-seronegative. The CDR3 nucleotides read TGTGCCAGCAGCCCTGGACTCACTAGCACAGATACGCAGTATTTT. This encodes CASSPGLTSTDTQYF.